These T cell receptor beta chains were read from a single sample in a study of T cell responses to AZD1222 COVID-19 vaccine. Repertoires were generated with immunoSEQ multiplex PCR, while TCRdb's copy carries only in-frame clones and drops some. The table shows about 120,000 clones, with almost 95% occurring only once. This sample comprised peripheral blood, obtained on day 0 of AZD1222 vaccination. These receptors all stem from an adult in good health. CDR3s include the opening cysteine and the closing phenylalanine or tryptophan. The D gene is left open where the match is weak. Some rows have no size entry. The others give once, few or many, or a class for an expanded clone.

d_call,clone_size,j_call,v_call,cdr3_nt,cdr3_aa
-,once,TRBJ2-5,TRBV19,TGTGCCAGTAGTATCTCCAGGGAGGAGACCCAGTACTTC,CASSISREETQYF
-,-,TRBJ1-5,TRBV5-5,TGTGCCAGCAGCTTGGAAGGGGTGGGCAATCAGCCCCAGCATTTT,CASSLEGVGNQPQHF
TRBD2,-,TRBJ2-1,TRBV5-1,TGCGCCAGCAGCTTGTTTGCGGGGGGTAGGGATGAGCAGTTCTTC,CASSLFAGGRDEQFF
-,-,TRBJ1-2,TRBV24-1,TGTGCCACCAGTGATTTGACAGGGAACGGCTACACCTTC,CATSDLTGNGYTF
-,-,TRBJ1-2,TRBV6-5,TGTGCCAGCAGCCAAGCAACGGGGGAGGATCAGAACACCTTC,CASSQATGEDQNTF
-,few,TRBJ2-5,TRBV3-1/TRBV3-2,TGTGCCAGCAGCCAAGATGAAAACGAGACCCAGTACTTC,CASSQDENETQYF
-,-,TRBJ1-4,TRBV19,TGTGCCAGTACCCCCGGGCATGGGAATGAAAAACTGTTTTTT,CASTPGHGNEKLFF
TRBD1,-,TRBJ1-2,TRBV9,TGTGCCAGCAGCGAGGGGGGACAGGGTAACTATGGCTACACCTTC,CASSEGGQGNYGYTF
-,-,TRBJ1-2,TRBV12-3/TRBV12-4,TGTGCCAGCAGTTTAACAGACTATGGCTACACCTTC,CASSLTDYGYTF
-,-,TRBJ1-2,TRBV28,TGTGCCAGCAGTTCGGGAGGGGCCCCCCATTGGTATGGCTACACCTTC,CASSSGGAPHWYGYTF
-,-,TRBJ1-4,TRBV5-6,TGTGCCAGCAGCTTACACGGGGACGGCAATGAAAAACTGTTTTTT,CASSLHGDGNEKLFF
-,-,TRBJ1-2,TRBV6-5,TGTGCCAGCAGCGTTATGGGGGCTCGCTACACCTTC,CASSVMGARYTF
TRBD1,-,TRBJ1-1,TRBV28,TGTGCCAGCAGTTTTGTGGGGACAGGGGGCACTGAAGCTTTCTTT,CASSFVGTGGTEAFF
TRBD2,-,TRBJ2-3,TRBV9,TGTGCCAGCAGCGTAGCGGGGGGGGTCAGCACAGATACGCAGTATTTT,CASSVAGGVSTDTQYF
-,once,TRBJ2-1,TRBV2,TGTGCCAGCATGAAGACAGCATACAATGAGCAGTTCTTC,CASMKTAYNEQFF
TRBD1,-,TRBJ2-1,TRBV14,TGTGCCAGCAGCCAGGACAGGTTGGATGAGCAGTTCTTC,CASSQDRLDEQFF
-,-,TRBJ2-1,TRBV6-5,TGTGCCAGCAGTTACTCGCCGGGTCTCAATGAGCAGTTCTTC,CASSYSPGLNEQFF
-,-,TRBJ1-6,TRBV2,TGTGCCAGAGGGTTGGCATCCTATAATTCACCCCTCCACTTT,CARGLASYNSPLHF
TRBD2,-,TRBJ2-3,TRBV24-1,TGTGCCACCAGTGTCTCTAGCGGGAGCCTCGCAGATACGCAGTATTTT,CATSVSSGSLADTQYF
-,-,TRBJ1-5,TRBV7-2,TGTGCCAGCAGCTTAGACAGCTATCAGCCCCAGCATTTT,CASSLDSYQPQHF
-,-,TRBJ2-7,TRBV30,TGTGCCTGGACTCCCTCGGGGCTTGGGGAGCAGTACTTC,CAWTPSGLGEQYF
-,-,TRBJ1-5,TRBV30,TGTGCCTGGAGTGACGGTTCGTCGACCCAGCATTTT,CAWSDGSSTQHF
-,-,TRBJ2-3,TRBV19,TGTGCCAGTAGTACAGGACAGATAACTAGCACAGATACGCAGTATTTT,CASSTGQITSTDTQYF
-,-,TRBJ1-1,TRBV6-5,TGTGCCAGCAGCCGGGATTATGGCACTGAAGCTTTCTTT,CASSRDYGTEAFF
-,once,TRBJ2-7,TRBV3-1/TRBV3-2,TGTGCCAGCAGCCGAGTAGCGAGCGAGCAGTACTTC,CASSRVASEQYF
-,-,TRBJ2-3,TRBV20-1,TGCAGTGCTAGTAGGACCGACATACCCACAGATACGCAGTATTTT,CSASRTDIPTDTQYF
-,-,TRBJ1-5,TRBV27,TGTGCCAGCAGTTTATCGGCCGAACAGCCCCAGCATTTT,CASSLSAEQPQHF
-,few,TRBJ1-1,TRBV18,TGTGCCAGCTCACCCCCAGGGGCGGCTGAAGCTTTCTTT,CASSPPGAAEAFF
TRBD2,-,TRBJ2-1,TRBV5-1,TGCGCCAGCAGCTGGGGGACTAGCGAGAATGAGCAGTTCTTC,CASSWGTSENEQFF
-,-,TRBJ1-5,TRBV7-2,TGTGCCAGCAGCTTAGGAGAGGGACAGCCCCAGCATTTT,CASSLGEGQPQHF
-,-,TRBJ1-4,TRBV11-2,TGTGCCAGCAGCTTAGGTGCCAGGGAAAATGAAAAACTGTTTTTT,CASSLGARENEKLFF
-,-,TRBJ1-1,TRBV29-1,TGCAGCGTTAGGGGACCCCAAGTAATAAACACTGAAGCTTTCTTT,CSVRGPQVINTEAFF
-,-,TRBJ2-5,TRBV21-1,TGTGCCAGCAGCAAAGAGGGCAGGTCCACGCCTGGTGAGACCCAGTACTTC,CASSKEGRSTPGETQYF
-,-,TRBJ1-6,TRBV7-8,TGTGCCAGCAGCTTCATTGGGGGGAATTCACCCCTCCACTTT,CASSFIGGNSPLHF
-,-,TRBJ2-5,TRBV30,TGTGCCTGGAGTCGAGGAGGGCTTGTCCGGGGCGAGACCCAGTACTTC,CAWSRGGLVRGETQYF
TRBD1,-,TRBJ2-2,TRBV3-1/TRBV3-2,TGTGCCAGCAGCCAGGAAGGACAGGGGAACACCGGGGAGCTGTTTTTT,CASSQEGQGNTGELFF
-,-,TRBJ2-6,TRBV3-1/TRBV3-2,TGTGCCAGCAGCCTCTGGCAGGCCCACTCTGGGGCCAACGTCCTGACTTTC,CASSLWQAHSGANVLTF
-,-,TRBJ1-6,TRBV6-5,TGTGCCAGCACTGTTTATAATTCACCCCTCCACTTT,CASTVYNSPLHF
TRBD1,-,TRBJ1-2,TRBV28,TGTGCCAGCAGTACCCAGGGACAGGGAAAACCCTATGGCTACACCTTC,CASSTQGQGKPYGYTF
-,-,TRBJ2-1,TRBV7-8,TGTGCCAGCAGCCCTGACTACGAGCAGTTCTTC,CASSPDYEQFF
-,-,TRBJ2-1,TRBV18,TGTGCCAGCTCTCCAATTGCCCGTTACAATGAGCAGTTCTTC,CASSPIARYNEQFF
TRBD1,-,TRBJ1-2,TRBV30,TGTGCCTGGACCTCAGGGACAGTAGGCTATGGCTACACCTTC,CAWTSGTVGYGYTF
-,-,TRBJ2-5,TRBV7-6,TGTGCCAGCAGCTTATCCTCTTCCCAGACCCAGTACTTC,CASSLSSSQTQYF
-,-,TRBJ2-1,TRBV25-1,TGTGCCAGCAGGGCCGTAGCCCGCAACAATGAGCAGTTCTTC,CASRAVARNNEQFF
TRBD1,-,TRBJ1-2,TRBV19,TGTGCCAGTAGTTCCGGGACAGCTAACTATGGCTACACCTTC,CASSSGTANYGYTF
-,-,TRBJ1-1,TRBV30,TGTGCCTGGTCCTCTTGGTCGAACACTGAAGCTTTCTTT,CAWSSWSNTEAFF
-,-,TRBJ2-5,TRBV24-1,TGTGCCACCAGTGATTTGCCGGGAGAGACCCAGTACTTC,CATSDLPGETQYF
-,-,TRBJ1-6,TRBV9,TGTGCCAGCAGCGTAGCGGGGGGCTCCTATAATTCACCCCTCCACTTT,CASSVAGGSYNSPLHF
-,-,TRBJ1-4,TRBV12-3/TRBV12-4,TGTGCCAGCAGTGTCGCAGAGAATGAAAAACTGTTTTTT,CASSVAENEKLFF
-,-,TRBJ1-1,TRBV4-1,TGCGCCAGCAGCCAAGGGCAGGGGCCGAACACTGAAGCTTTCTTT,CASSQGQGPNTEAFF
-,-,TRBJ2-7,TRBV6-5,TGTGCCAGCAGTTACTCTGAGACTCGCTACGAGCAGTACTTC,CASSYSETRYEQYF
TRBD2,-,TRBJ2-2,TRBV5-1,TGCGCCAGCAGCTTACAAGGGACTAGCGGAACAGGGGAGCTGTTTTTT,CASSLQGTSGTGELFF